This T cell receptor beta chain stems from a study of early stage breast cancer tumors. Study information: Invasive lobular carcinomas made up about 30% of the 12 ER+/PR+/HER2- tumors. Findings and caveats of the study: Compared with adjacent normal breast tissue, tumors showed roughly 2.5-fold greater T cell density and higher clonality.

This clone has just one count. Its antigen remains unknown. TCRdb's table, derived via immunoSEQ multiplex PCR, lists solely in-frame clones and lacks some. The table has tens of thousands of clones, roughly 84% seen once. Germline CDR1 MNHEY, CDR2 SMNVEV (reference sequence). V was shortened by 5 bases and J by 1 base, with 11 bases between the two germline ends. The CDR3 has 14 amino acids. This chain joins TRBV27 and TRBJ2-5; D unresolved. Material: blood. This sequence was found in a person between 60 and 70 years old with breast cancer. The CDR3 DNA is TGTGCCAGCAGTCCGAGGCAGGCCCAAGAGACCCAGTACTTC. Translation: CASSPRQAQETQYF.